A single sample gave rise to the 21 T cell receptor beta chains below, sequenced in a study of blood T cells in healthy people across ages. Using a J-beta primer mix together with a sample-barcoded 5' primer, a second PCR was run for about 6 to 12 cycles. TCRdb itself ran the 5' RACE reads through MiXCR, one entry per CDR3 protein. The sample has approximately 2,000,000 distinct CDR3 sequences; about two fifths are singletons. Sequencing used blood. The receptors here all came from a human donor in good health.

The CDR3 here is CSGKEIYGYTF. The CDR3 DNA reads TGCAGTGGGAAGGAGATCTATGGCTACACCTTC. This chain connects TRBV20-1 to TRBJ1-2; no reliable D call. The CDR3 is made up of 11 amino acids. Germline-derived CDR1 and CDR2 are DFQATT and SNEGSKA (reference sequence). Trimming removed 7 bases at V and 4 bases at J, with 10 bases between.

This clonotype was counted a few times. This chain links TRBV2 with TRBJ2-4; D gene uncertain. TRBJ2-7 matches the DNA end more closely, so the J call is doubtful. This CDR3 spans 13 amino acids. Germline assignment: CDR1 SNHLY and CDR2 FYNNEI. CDR3 in amino acids: CASMSRTASEQYF. Written as DNA, the CDR3 is TGTGCCAGCATGAGTAGGACGGCCTCCGAGCAGTACTTC.

This clonotype was seen more than once but under ten times. The chain uses TRBV5-1 and TRBJ2-7, with no clear D. Germline V gives CDR1 SGHRS, CDR2 YFSETQ. This CDR3 spans 15 amino acids. V lost 4 bases and J 7 bases, leaving 21 bases between the germline ends. The CDR3 loop is CASSTSGPVPREQYF. The CDR3 DNA reads as TGCGCCAGCAGCACAAGTGGGCCAGTCCCTAGGGAGCAGTACTTC.

The chain joins TRBV6-6 to TRBJ1-2, with a tentative D call TRBD1 (6 bases). This CDR3 spans 15 amino acids. CDR1 is MNHNY, CDR2 SVGAGI, per germline (reference sequence). Between the trimmed V and J ends, which lost 6 bases and 4 bases, there was a span of 18 bases. The CDR3 coding sequence is TGTGCCAGCAGCACCCTGGCAGGGGTAGGCTATGGCTACACCTTC. Translating it yields CASSTLAGVGYGYTF.

The chain recombines TRBV11-3 with TRBJ2-7, with D hard to call. This CDR3 is built from 11 residues. CDR1 and CDR2 from the germline V gene are SGHNT and YENEEA. Between the trimmed V and J ends, which lost 8 bases and 2 bases, there was a span of 7 bases. The CDR3 spells CASAFAYEQYF. In DNA, the CDR3 is TGTGCCAGCGCCTTCGCCTACGAGCAGTACTTC.

The chain has TRBV2 and TRBJ1-2; possible D gene TRBD1, 5 bases. Germline lookup yields CDR1 SNHLY and CDR2 FYNNEI. V was trimmed by 6 bases and J by 4 bases, leaving 15 bases between them. CDR3 length: 14 amino acids. CDR3: CASSYLGRSYGYTF. CDR3 DNA: TGTGCCAGCAGCTACCTGGGACGTAGCTATGGCTACACCTTC.

This chain uses TRBV7-2 with TRBJ2-3, with a possible D match to TRBD2 (6 bases). Trimming took off 4 bases at V and 2 bases at J, with 13 bases between the two ends. This CDR3 comprises 15 residues. Germline V gives CDR1 SGHTA, CDR2 FQGNSA. The CDR3 nucleotides are TGTGCCAGCAGCTACCAGACTAGACTCACAGATACGCAGTATTTT. This codes for CASSYQTRLTDTQYF.

Only a few counts were recorded for this clonotype. The chain employs TRBV6-5 and TRBJ2-7; D is uncertain. The ends were cut back, 2 bases at V and 2 bases at J, with 10 bases in the middle. CDR3 length: 14 amino acids. In germline, CDR1 is MNHEY, CDR2 SVGAGI. CDR3 nucleotide sequence: TGTGCCAGCAGTTACAGGGCATATGCCTACGAGCAGTACTTC. Translation gives CASSYRAYAYEQYF.

Details on this clonotype: The junction differs from germline at one of its ends, possibly a read error. J is TRBJ2-4 and V is TRBV7-7; D may be TRBD1 (5 bases). Judging by the DNA end, TRBJ2-5 fits better; the J call may be wrong. The germline V gene encodes CDR1 SSHAT and CDR2 FNYEAQ (reference sequence). The CDR3 contains 14 residues. CDR3 loop: CASSMTVSQETQYF. The CDR3 DNA sequence: TGTGCTAGCAGCATGACAGTGTCTCAAGAGACCCAGTACTTC.

This clonotype came up a few times. The gene calls are TRBV6-1 and TRBJ1-2, with D possibly matching TRBD1 (6 bases). V was pared by 7 bases and J by 3 bases, with 15 bases between. This CDR3 comprises 14 residues. Per germline, CDR1 MNHNS and CDR2 SASEGT. CDR3 residues: CASTNRVEYYGYTF. In DNA form, the CDR3 reads TGTGCCAGCACCAACAGGGTGGAATACTATGGCTACACCTTC.

This clonotype was observed a handful of times. This rearrangement joins TRBV27 to TRBJ1-1; D is unresolved. The CDR3 covers 14 residues. Deletions cut 1 base from V and 2 bases from J, with 8 bases between. Germline V gene data show CDR1 as MNHEY and CDR2 as SMNVEV (reference sequence). CDR3 sequence reads: CASSLYGRNTEAFF. CDR3 sequence (DNA): TGTGCCAGCAGTTTATACGGAAGAAACACTGAAGCTTTCTTT.

This chain links TRBV20-1 with TRBJ2-3; D is uncertain. CDR3 length: 15 residues. The V gene lost 2 bases and the J gene lost 0 bases, with 12 bases spanning the gap. Germline V gene data show CDR1 as DFQATT and CDR2 as SNEGSKA (reference sequence). As DNA, the CDR3 is TGCAGTGCTAGATACTGGTCGACTAGCACAGATACGCAGTATTTT. It translates to CSARYWSTSTDTQYF.

The genes are TRBV20-1 and TRBJ2-7; a possible D gene is TRBD2 (5 bases). Per germline, CDR1 DFQATT and CDR2 SNEGSKA (reference sequence). V was trimmed by 2 bases and J by 1 base, leaving 9 bases between them. The length of the CDR3 is 13 residues. Written as DNA, the CDR3 is TGCAGTGCTAGACTGAGGGATTCCTACGAGCAGTACTTC. This encodes CSARLRDSYEQYF.

This chain connects TRBV5-4 to TRBJ2-6; D not certain. The germline V and J ends were trimmed by 1 base and 0 bases, with 11 bases remaining between them. Looked up from germline, CDR1 is SGHNT and CDR2 is YYREEE (reference sequence). The CDR3 is 17 amino acids. The CDR3 protein is CASSLPAGYSGANVLTF. The CDR3 region has the DNA TGTGCCAGCAGCTTGCCCGCCGGCTACTCTGGGGCCAACGTCCTGACTTTC.

This clonotype was seen many times. The chain links TRBV6-4 to TRBJ2-3; maybe TRBD1 (5 bases). CDR1 is MRHNA and CDR2 is SNTAGT in the germline V gene. Between the trimmed V and J ends, which lost 0 bases and 3 bases, there was a span of 10 bases. This CDR3 has 15 residues. CDR3 region: CASSDSSQGTDTQYF. CDR3 nucleotides: TGTGCCAGCAGTGACTCTTCGCAGGGAACAGATACGCAGTATTTT.

V gene TRBV28 combines with J gene TRBJ2-3; 9 nucleotides agree with TRBD2. V was clipped by 7 bases and J by 7 bases; unmatched bases: 15. This CDR3 region has 16 residues. Germline CDR1 and CDR2: MDHEN and SYDVKM. This chain's CDR3 is CASTSFVAGVIHTQYF. For the CDR3, the DNA is TGTGCCAGCACCTCGTTTGTAGCGGGGGTGATACATACGCAGTATTTT.

This clonotype was recorded once. The chain carries TRBV5-8 and TRBJ2-4; D unclear. Between the trimmed V and J ends, which lost 4 bases and 13 bases, there was a span of 18 bases. Looked up from germline, CDR1 is SGHTS and CDR2 is YDEGEE. The CDR3 is made up of 13 amino acids. The CDR3 DNA sequence: TGTGCCAGCAGCCAGTCTAGTTTCGATGAGCAGTACTTC. Translation: CASSQSSFDEQYF.

This clonotype was detected only a few times. The chain links TRBV6-5 to TRBJ2-3; no definite D call. Germline loops: CDR1 MNHEY, CDR2 SVGAGI. CDR3 length: 14 amino acids. V gave up 0 bases and J gave up 4 bases, with 8 bases separating them. Here the CDR3 DNA reads TGTGCCAGCAGTTACTCTTTAGCCGCAGATACGCAGTATTTT. This encodes CASSYSLAADTQYF.

This clonotype was recorded a few times. The chain joins TRBV20-1 to TRBJ1-1, with 7 bases that match TRBD1. V shed 6 bases, J shed 3 bases, and the junction held 7 bases outside the gene matches. In germline, CDR1 is DFQATT, CDR2 SNEGSKA (reference sequence). CDR3 size: 13 residues. The CDR3 DNA is TGCAGTGCCTGGGACAGCTTGTACACTGAAGCTTTCTTT. It encodes CSAWDSLYTEAFF.

This clonotype has only a few counts. The chain couples TRBV4-3 to TRBJ2-5; D could derive from TRBD1 or TRBD2 (5 bases each). Germline V gene sequence: CDR1 LGHNA, CDR2 YSLEER. Trimming removed 0 bases from V and 2 bases from J, with 10 bases in between. CDR3 length equals 15 residues. The CDR3 region is CASSQELGAQETQYF. CDR3 bases: TGCGCCAGCAGCCAAGAACTAGGGGCTCAAGAGACCCAGTACTTC.

This clonotype was seen just once. One end of the junction does not line up with germline, which may come from a read error. CDR3 sequence reads: CGVEQFTEAFF. In DNA, the CDR3 is TGCGGCGTCGAACAGTTCACTGAAGCTTTCTTT. V is TRBV29-1 and J is TRBJ1-1; D unresolved. CDR3 size: 11 residues. CDR1 is SQVTM, CDR2 ANQGSEA, per germline.